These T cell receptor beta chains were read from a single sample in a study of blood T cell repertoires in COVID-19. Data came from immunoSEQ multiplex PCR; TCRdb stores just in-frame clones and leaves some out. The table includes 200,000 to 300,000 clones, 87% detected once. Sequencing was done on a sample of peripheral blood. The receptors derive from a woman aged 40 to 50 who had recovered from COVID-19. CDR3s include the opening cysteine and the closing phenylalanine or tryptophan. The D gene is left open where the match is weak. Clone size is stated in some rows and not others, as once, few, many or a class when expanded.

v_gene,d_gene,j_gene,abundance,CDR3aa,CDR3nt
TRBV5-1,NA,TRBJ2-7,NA,CASSLAAGISYEQYF,TGCGCCAGCAGCTTGGCGGCAGGGATTTCCTACGAGCAGTACTTC
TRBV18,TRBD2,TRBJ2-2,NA,CASSPPKTSGGITGELFF,TGTGCCAGCTCACCACCGAAGACTAGCGGGGGTATCACCGGGGAGCTGTTTTTT
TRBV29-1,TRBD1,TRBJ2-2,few,CSVGQGVNAGELFF,TGCAGCGTTGGTCAGGGGGTAAACGCCGGGGAGCTGTTTTTT
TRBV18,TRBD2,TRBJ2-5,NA,CASSPFRASGGTQETQYF,TGTGCCAGCTCACCATTCCGGGCTAGCGGGGGGACTCAAGAGACCCAGTACTTC
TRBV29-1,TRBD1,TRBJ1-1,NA,CSVTGQLNTEAFF,TGCAGCGTTACGGGACAGCTGAACACTGAAGCTTTCTTT
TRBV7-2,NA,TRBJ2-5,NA,CASSPWTGGETQYF,TGTGCCAGCAGCCCCTGGACCGGAGGAGAGACCCAGTACTTC
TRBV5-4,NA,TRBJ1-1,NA,CASSFWTVNTEAFF,TGTGCCAGCAGCTTCTGGACTGTGAACACTGAAGCTTTCTTT
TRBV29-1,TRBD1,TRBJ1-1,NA,CSVRDRGRENTEAFF,TGCAGCGTTCGGGACAGGGGGCGTGAGAACACTGAAGCTTTCTTT
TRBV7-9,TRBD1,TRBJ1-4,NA,CASSSGTGANNEKLFF,TGTGCCAGCAGCTCCGGGACAGGGGCCAATAATGAAAAACTGTTTTTT
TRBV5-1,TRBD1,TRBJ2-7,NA,CASSLEGQAFALCF,TGCGCCAGCAGCTTGGAGGGACAGGCTTTCGCCCTTTGCTTC
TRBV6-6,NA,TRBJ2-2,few,CASSARPPPGGELFF,TGTGCCAGCAGTGCGAGACCGCCGCCGGGCGGGGAGCTGTTTTTT
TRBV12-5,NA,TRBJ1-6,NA,CASGLSPQSPLHF,TGTGCTAGTGGTTTGAGCCCCCAATCCCCCCTCCACTTT
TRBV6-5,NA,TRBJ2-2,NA,CASSYSVATGELFF,TGTGCCAGCAGTTACTCGGTTGCGACCGGGGAGCTGTTTTTT
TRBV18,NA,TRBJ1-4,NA,CASSPLRQSNEKLFF,TGTGCCAGCTCCCCCTTGAGGCAGTCTAATGAAAAACTGTTTTTT
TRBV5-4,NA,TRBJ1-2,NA,CASSSGQLKNYGYTF,TGTGCCAGCAGCTCTGGACAGCTTAAAAACTATGGCTACACCTTC
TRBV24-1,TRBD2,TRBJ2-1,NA,CATSDRTSGAYNEQFF,TGTGCCACCAGTGATCGGACTAGCGGGGCCTACAATGAGCAGTTCTTC
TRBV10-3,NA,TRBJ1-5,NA,CAISQGNQPQHF,TGTGCCATCAGCCAGGGGAATCAGCCCCAGCATTTT
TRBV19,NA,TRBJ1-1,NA,CASSISHSDSEAFF,TGTGCCAGTAGTATAAGCCATTCCGACAGCGAAGCTTTCTTT
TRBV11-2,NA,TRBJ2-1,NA,CASSLGSFRSNEQFF,TGTGCCAGCAGCTTAGGGAGTTTCCGGAGCAATGAGCAGTTCTTC
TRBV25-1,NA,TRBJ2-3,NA,CASSDQLAPNTDTQYF,TGTGCCAGCAGTGACCAACTAGCTCCCAACACAGATACGCAGTATTTT
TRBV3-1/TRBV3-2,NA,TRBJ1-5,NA,CASSQESKADNSNQPQHF,TGTGCCAGCAGCCAAGAATCAAAGGCGGATAATAGCAATCAGCCCCAGCATTTT
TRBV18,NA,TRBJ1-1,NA,CASSPGGRTEAFF,TGTGCCAGCTCACCAGGAGGGCGCACTGAAGCTTTCTTT
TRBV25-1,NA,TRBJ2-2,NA,CASSEAGAAANTGELFF,TGTGCCAGCAGTGAAGCGGGGGCAGCCGCGAACACCGGGGAGCTGTTTTTT
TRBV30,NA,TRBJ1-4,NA,CAWSVATAINEKLFF,TGTGCCTGGAGTGTAGCGACAGCTATTAATGAAAAACTGTTTTTT
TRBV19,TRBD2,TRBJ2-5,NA,CASKRKSGGETQYF,TGTGCCAGTAAACGTAAGAGCGGGGGTGAGACCCAGTACTTC
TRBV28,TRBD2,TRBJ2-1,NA,CASSLLGGSSSYNEQFF,TGTGCCAGCAGTTTATTGGGGGGGTCCAGCTCCTACAATGAGCAGTTCTTC
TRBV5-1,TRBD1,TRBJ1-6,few,CASSLDRGSDSPLHF,TGCGCCAGCAGCCTTGACAGGGGGTCAGATTCACCCCTCCACTTT
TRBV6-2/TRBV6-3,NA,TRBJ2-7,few,CASSYMRGYYEQYF,TGTGCCAGCAGTTACATGCGGGGTTACTACGAGCAGTACTTC
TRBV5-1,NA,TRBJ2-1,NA,CASSLEQSSYNEQFF,TGCGCCAGCAGCTTGGAACAGTCTTCCTACAATGAGCAGTTCTTC
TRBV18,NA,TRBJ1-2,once,CASSPPSHRSYGYTF,TGTGCCAGCTCACCACCGTCACACCGATCCTATGGCTACACCTTC
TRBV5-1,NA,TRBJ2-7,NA,CASSLVQGPYEQYF,TGCGCCAGCAGCTTGGTTCAGGGGCCCTACGAGCAGTACTTC
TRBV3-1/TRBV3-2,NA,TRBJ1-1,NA,CASRSEGNTEAFF,TGTGCCAGCAGGTCAGAGGGCAACACTGAAGCTTTCTTT
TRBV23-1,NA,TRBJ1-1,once,CASSLNRGGTEAFF,TGCGCCAGCAGTCTAAATCGGGGGGGTACTGAAGCTTTCTTT
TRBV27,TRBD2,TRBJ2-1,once,CASSLSGTSGAPSYNEQFF,TGTGCCAGCAGTTTATCGGGGACTAGCGGGGCTCCCTCCTACAATGAGCAGTTCTTC
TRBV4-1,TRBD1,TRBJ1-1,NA,CASRKHDRGYTEAFF,TGCGCCAGCAGGAAACATGACAGGGGGTACACTGAAGCTTTCTTT
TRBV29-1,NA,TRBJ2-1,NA,CSVSARLGNNEQFF,TGCAGCGTTTCCGCTAGACTAGGAAACAATGAGCAGTTCTTC
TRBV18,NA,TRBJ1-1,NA,CASSQTIDPNTEAFF,TGTGCCAGCTCCCAAACTATAGACCCGAACACTGAAGCTTTCTTT
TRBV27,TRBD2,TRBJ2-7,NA,CASSFDGRQFEQYF,TGTGCCAGCAGTTTCGACGGGAGGCAGTTCGAGCAGTACTTC
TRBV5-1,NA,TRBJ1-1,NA,CASSHQGQMNTEAFF,TGCGCCAGCAGCCATCAGGGGCAGATGAACACTGAAGCTTTCTTT
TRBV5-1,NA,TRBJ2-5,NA,CASSLGESQREETQYF,TGCGCCAGCAGCTTGGGGGAATCTCAGAGGGAAGAGACCCAGTACTTC
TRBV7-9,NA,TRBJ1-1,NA,CASSPRGTNTEAFF,TGTGCCAGCAGCCCCCGGGGGACGAACACTGAAGCTTTCTTT
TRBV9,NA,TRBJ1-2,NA,CASSGRGQGGGYTF,TGTGCCAGCAGCGGCCGTGGGCAGGGAGGCGGCTACACCTTC
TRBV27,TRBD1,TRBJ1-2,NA,CASRQGQAVGTNYGYTF,TGTGCCAGCAGGCAGGGACAGGCCGTAGGAACTAACTATGGCTACACCTTC
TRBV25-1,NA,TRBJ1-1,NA,CASRVSQGDTEAFF,TGTGCCAGCAGGGTTAGTCAAGGGGACACTGAAGCTTTCTTT
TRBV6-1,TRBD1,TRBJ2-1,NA,CASSEVGTGRYNEQFF,TGTGCCAGCAGTGAAGTGGGGACAGGGAGGTACAATGAGCAGTTCTTC
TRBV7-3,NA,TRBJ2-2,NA,CASSSSPLEFSGELFF,TGTGCCAGCAGCTCATCCCCCCTAGAGTTTAGCGGGGAGCTGTTTTTT
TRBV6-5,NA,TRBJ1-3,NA,CASSYSPGIGNTIYF,TGTGCCAGCAGTTACTCGCCCGGGATCGGAAACACCATATATTTT
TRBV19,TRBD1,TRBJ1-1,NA,CASSDRGNTEAFF,TGTGCCAGTAGCGACAGGGGAAACACTGAAGCTTTCTTT
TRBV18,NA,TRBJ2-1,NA,CASSYGNEQFF,TGTGCCAGCTCGTACGGGAATGAGCAGTTCTTC
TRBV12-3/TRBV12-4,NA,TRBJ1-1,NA,CASSFGLNTEAFF,TGTGCCAGCAGTTTTGGCCTGAACACTGAAGCTTTCTTT
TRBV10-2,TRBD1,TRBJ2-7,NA,CASSEFGQGDEQYF,TGCGCCAGCAGTGAGTTCGGACAGGGTGACGAGCAGTACTTC
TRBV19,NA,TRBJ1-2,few,CASSIDLENYGYTF,TGTGCCAGTAGTATAGATCTCGAGAACTATGGCTACACCTTC
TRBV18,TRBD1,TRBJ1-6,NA,CASSPRAGGSPLHF,TGTGCCAGCTCACCACGAGCAGGGGGATCACCCCTCCACTTT
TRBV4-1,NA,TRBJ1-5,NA,CASSQVIGETQHF,TGCGCCAGCAGCCAAGTGATCGGGGAAACCCAGCATTTT
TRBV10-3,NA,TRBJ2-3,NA,CAISVAASTDTQYF,TGTGCCATCAGTGTGGCGGCTAGCACAGATACGCAGTATTTT